This is a list of T cell receptor beta chains from one sample in a study of blood T cell repertoires in COVID-19. Assay used: immunoSEQ multiplex PCR; TCRdb lists only in-frame clones, some missing. The table includes about 130,000 clones, 86% detected once. Sequenced input: PBMCs or T cells enriched from blood (not recorded which). These receptors originate from a man in his fifties who had recovered from COVID-19. Each CDR3 is given with its conserved first and last residue. The order of the fields is J gene, V gene, clone size, D gene, CDR3 protein, CDR3 DNA. A D gene is named only where the DNA matches it firmly. Expanded clones get a size class; other rows say once, few or many, or leave the size out.

>TRBJ1-1|TRBV27|NA|NA
CARGGWGRVGTEAFF
TGTGCCCGCGGGGGGTGGGGGCGGGTAGGCACTGAAGCTTTCTTT
>TRBJ2-3|TRBV19|NA|NA
CASSIRGAKADTQYF
TGTGCCAGTAGTATTCGGGGGGCAAAGGCAGATACGCAGTATTTT
>TRBJ2-3|TRBV6-2/TRBV6-3|NA|TRBD2
CASSPRLAGQVWGTDTQYF
TGTGCCAGCAGTCCGCGACTAGCGGGCCAGGTCTGGGGCACAGATACGCAGTATTTT
>TRBJ1-3|TRBV30|NA|TRBD1
CAYSWDSVRNTIYF
TGTGCCTATTCCTGGGACAGTGTAAGAAACACCATATATTTT
>TRBJ1-2|TRBV5-1|NA|NA
CASSLGDRIGVGYTF
TGCGCCAGCAGCTTGGGTGACAGGATTGGGGTTGGCTACACCTTC
>TRBJ1-6|TRBV5-1|NA|TRBD1
CASTQAGGVGSPLHF
TGCGCCAGCACCCAGGCAGGGGGCGTGGGATCACCCCTCCACTTT
>TRBJ2-2|TRBV28|NA|NA
CASTPSDLRGTGELFF
TGTGCCAGCACCCCGAGCGACCTAAGAGGCACCGGGGAGCTGTTTTTT
>TRBJ2-1|TRBV14|NA|NA
CASSRWGGAGGNEQFF
TGTGCCAGCAGCCGATGGGGAGGTGCTGGGGGCAATGAGCAGTTCTTC
>TRBJ2-6|TRBV5-6|NA|NA
CASSLAAGSSGANVLTF
TGTGCCAGCAGCTTGGCCGCAGGCAGCTCTGGGGCCAACGTCCTGACTTTC
>TRBJ2-5|TRBV6-4|once|NA
CASSGTGVTETQYF
TGTGCCAGCAGTGGTACGGGAGTGACTGAGACCCAGTACTTC
>TRBJ1-6|TRBV7-2|NA|TRBD1
CASSSDRGSPLHF
TGTGCCAGCAGCTCGGACAGGGGTTCACCCCTCCACTTT
>TRBJ1-6|TRBV9|NA|NA
CASSVGQGWGDNSPLHF
TGTGCCAGCAGCGTAGGTCAGGGATGGGGTGATAATTCACCCCTCCACTTT
>TRBJ1-3|TRBV28|NA|NA
CASSLQGANTIYF
TGTGCCAGCAGTTTACAAGGGGCAAACACCATATATTTT
>TRBJ1-2|TRBV5-6|NA|TRBD1
CASSWAWTGGGYTF
TGTGCCAGCAGCTGGGCCTGGACAGGGGGTGGCTACACCTTC
>TRBJ1-2|TRBV19|NA|NA
CASSKNRDTANYGYTF
TGTGCCAGTAGCAAAAACCGGGACACCGCCAACTATGGCTACACCTTC
>TRBJ2-3|TRBV19|NA|TRBD2
CASSRHVAGGRSTDTQYF
TGTGCCAGTAGTAGGCACGTCGCGGGGGGCCGTAGCACAGATACGCAGTATTTT
>TRBJ1-1|TRBV20-1|NA|TRBD1
CSASAPGFTGGTEAFF
TGCAGTGCTAGTGCCCCCGGGTTTACAGGGGGCACTGAAGCTTTCTTT
>TRBJ1-1|TRBV6-5|once|TRBD1
CASSPRDRGATEAFF
TGTGCCAGCAGTCCGAGGGACAGGGGCGCCACTGAAGCTTTCTTT
>TRBJ2-1|TRBV2|NA|TRBD1
CASSEGQVDNEQFF
TGTGCCAGCAGTGAGGGACAGGTGGACAATGAGCAGTTCTTC
>TRBJ2-5|TRBV11-3|NA|TRBD1
CASSPKPGQGVRETQYF
TGTGCCAGCAGCCCAAAACCTGGACAGGGGGTGAGGGAGACCCAGTACTTC
>TRBJ2-1|TRBV12-2|NA|NA
CASRLRDQDHNEQFF
TGTGCAAGTCGCTTACGGGATCAAGACCACAATGAGCAGTTCTTC
>TRBJ2-6|TRBV19|NA|TRBD1
CATLGQGTGANVLTF
TGTGCCACCCTGGGACAGGGGACTGGGGCCAACGTCCTGACTTTC
>TRBJ2-3|TRBV24-1|NA|NA
CATSDPIKSQTDTQYF
TGTGCCACCAGTGATCCGATCAAATCACAGACAGATACGCAGTATTTT
>TRBJ2-3|TRBV4-3|NA|TRBD2
CASSQQGLAGGVTDTQYF
TGCGCCAGCAGCCAGCAGGGGCTAGCGGGAGGGGTCACAGATACGCAGTATTTT
>TRBJ2-3|TRBV5-1|NA|TRBD2
CASSLSGGPDTQYF
TGCGCCAGCAGCTTGAGCGGGGGCCCAGATACGCAGTATTTT
>TRBJ1-2|TRBV2|NA|TRBD1
CASTGNRGPDGYTF
TGTGCCAGCACCGGAAACAGGGGGCCGGATGGCTACACCTTC
>TRBJ2-3|TRBV19|NA|TRBD1
CASTDRVVDTQYF
TGTGCCAGTACGGACAGGGTCGTCGATACGCAGTATTTT
>TRBJ2-1|TRBV11-3|NA|TRBD2
CASSHGTSGGHEQFF
TGTGCCAGCAGTCACGGGACTAGCGGGGGCCATGAGCAGTTCTTC
>TRBJ1-1|TRBV19|NA|NA
CASSTRQNTEAFF
TGTGCCAGTAGTACCCGACAGAACACTGAAGCTTTCTTT
>TRBJ2-5|TRBV6-1|NA|TRBD1
CASSELSGQPLPYF
TGTGCCAGCAGTGAATTATCGGGACAGCCCCTTCCGTACTTC
>TRBJ1-3|TRBV15|few|NA
CATSGMGGHGNTIYF
TGTGCCACCAGCGGGATGGGGGGTCATGGAAACACCATATATTTT
>TRBJ1-4|TRBV28|NA|TRBD1
CASSSPSSNTQGGINEKLFF
TGTGCCAGCAGTTCTCCTTCCTCGAATACACAGGGGGGAATCAATGAAAAACTGTTTTTT
>TRBJ1-1|TRBV30|NA|TRBD1
CALGQGALGTEAFF
TGTGCCTTGGGACAGGGGGCGCTGGGCACTGAAGCTTTCTTT